This T cell receptor beta chain derives from a study of blood T cell repertoires in COVID-19. For the study at large: The cDNA or gDNA used as material had been derived from T cells, B-cell-depleted T cells, or PBMCs.

Per the original data handling: For nucleated cells, counts were estimated from reference gene primer amplification. Using immunoSEQ multiplex PCR, the repertoire was profiled, and TCRdb retains in-frame clones only, with some absent. V and J calls and clone size are copied from that table; D and trimming were computed from the DNA. The profile shows over 200,000 clones, about 83% of them singletons. This CDR3 has 15 amino acids. Trimming removed 6 bases from V and 5 bases from J; junction bases left unmatched: 3. Germline V gene data show CDR1 as WSHSY and CDR2 as SAAADI. V usage is TRBV10-2 and J usage is TRBJ2-5, with TRBD2 matching 16 bases. This clonotype was sampled from a woman aged 45 to 65 with active or convalescent COVID-19. The sample taken for sequencing was peripheral blood. The CDR3 nucleotides read TGCGCCAGCAGGACGGGACTAGCGGGAGGGGAGACCCAGTACTTC. It codes for CASRTGLAGGETQYF.